This T cell receptor (beta chain) derives from a study of cytomegalovirus exposure and HLA in healthy donors. The study, taken as a whole, reports: In a later analysis, V- and J-gene trimming of beta chains associated with a DCLRE1C missense variant, replicated independently.

The J segment lost 6 bases and the V segment lost 4 bases, leaving 8 bases of the junction unmatched. This CDR3 contains 14 residues. Germline-derived CDR1 and CDR2 are LNHDA and SQIVND (reference sequence). Of note for this clone: Its antigen is currently unknown.

The PCR ran on 60 Vbeta and 13 Jbeta primers. The table came from immunoSEQ multiplex PCR; TCRdb's copy has only in-frame clones and leaves some out. The repertoire has 120,000 to 150,000 clones, 75% to 85% of them found once; the top ten carry approximately 3%. All donors participated as healthy donors of bone marrow. This sequence was found in a female donor in good health and CMV-seronegative. Sequenced input: PBMCs. The genes are TRBV19 and TRBJ1-1; 7 bases are a match to TRBD1. The DNA for the CDR3 is TGTGCCAGTAGTACATCAGGGGGTCGCGCTGAAGCTTTCTTT. Its translation: CASSTSGGRAEAFF.